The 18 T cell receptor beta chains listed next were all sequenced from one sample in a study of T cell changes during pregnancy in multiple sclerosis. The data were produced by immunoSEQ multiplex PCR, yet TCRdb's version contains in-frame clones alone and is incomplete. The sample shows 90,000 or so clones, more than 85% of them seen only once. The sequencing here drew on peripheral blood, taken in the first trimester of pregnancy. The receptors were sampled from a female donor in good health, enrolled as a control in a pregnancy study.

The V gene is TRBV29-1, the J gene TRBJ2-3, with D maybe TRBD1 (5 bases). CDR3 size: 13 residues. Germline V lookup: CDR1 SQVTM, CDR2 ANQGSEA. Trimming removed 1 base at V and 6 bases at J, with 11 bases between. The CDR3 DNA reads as TGCAGCGTTGAAGCAGGGTTAGTGGATACGCAGTATTTT. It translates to CSVEAGLVDTQYF.

Written as DNA, the CDR3 is TGTGCCAGCAAGGGGACAGAACTCTCTAGTGGCTACACCTTC. It yields the protein CASKGTELSSGYTF. The chain joins TRBV2 to TRBJ1-2, with 7 bases identical to TRBD1. The CDR3 spans 14 residues. V was pared by 7 bases and J by 7 bases, with 12 bases of the junction left unmatched. Germline V lookup: CDR1 SNHLY, CDR2 FYNNEI.

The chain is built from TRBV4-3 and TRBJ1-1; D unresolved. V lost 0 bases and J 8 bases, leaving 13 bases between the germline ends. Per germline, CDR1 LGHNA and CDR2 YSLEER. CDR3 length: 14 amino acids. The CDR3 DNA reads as TGCGCCAGCAGCCAAGAATGGACCCGGAGGGAAGCTTTCTTT. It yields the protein CASSQEWTRREAFF.

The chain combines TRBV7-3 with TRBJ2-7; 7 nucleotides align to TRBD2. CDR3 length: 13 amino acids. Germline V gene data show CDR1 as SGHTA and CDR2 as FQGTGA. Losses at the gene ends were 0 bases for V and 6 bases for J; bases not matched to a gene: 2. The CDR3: CASSLTPGGEQYF. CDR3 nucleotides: TGTGCCAGCAGCTTAACACCGGGGGGCGAGCAGTACTTC. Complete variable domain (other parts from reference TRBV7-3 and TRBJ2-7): GAGVSQTPSNKVTEKGKYVELRCDPISGHTALYWYRQSLGQGPEFLIYFQGTGAADDSGLPNDRFFAVRPEGSVSTLKIQRTERGDSAVYLCASSLTPGGEQYFGPGTRLTVT.

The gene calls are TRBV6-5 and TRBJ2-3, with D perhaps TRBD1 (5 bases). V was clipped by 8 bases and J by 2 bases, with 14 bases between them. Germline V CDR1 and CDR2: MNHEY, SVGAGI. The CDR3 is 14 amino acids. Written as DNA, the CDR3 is TGTGCCAGCCAAAAGGGGATGTACACAGATACGCAGTATTTT. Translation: CASQKGMYTDTQYF.

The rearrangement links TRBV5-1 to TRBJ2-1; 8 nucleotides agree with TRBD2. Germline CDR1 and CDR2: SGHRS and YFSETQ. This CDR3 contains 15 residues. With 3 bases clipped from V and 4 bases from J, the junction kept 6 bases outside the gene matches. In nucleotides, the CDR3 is TGCGCCAGCAGCTGGGGACTAGATTGGTACAATGAGCAGTTCTTC. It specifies CASSWGLDWYNEQFF.

The CDR3 nucleotides read TGTGCCAGCAGTTACTTTCAGTTGAACACCGGGGAGCTGTTTTTT. It specifies CASSYFQLNTGELFF. The J gene is TRBJ2-2, the V gene TRBV6-5; D unclear. Trimming pared 1 base from V and 1 base from J, leaving 7 bases between. Germline V CDR1 and CDR2: MNHEY, SVGAGI. CDR3 length equals 15 residues.

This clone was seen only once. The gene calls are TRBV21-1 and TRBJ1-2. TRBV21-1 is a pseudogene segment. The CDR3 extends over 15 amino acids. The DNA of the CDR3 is TGTGCCAGCAGCAATACTCCGGGTGGAAACTATGGCTACACCTTC. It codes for CASSNTPGGNYGYTF.

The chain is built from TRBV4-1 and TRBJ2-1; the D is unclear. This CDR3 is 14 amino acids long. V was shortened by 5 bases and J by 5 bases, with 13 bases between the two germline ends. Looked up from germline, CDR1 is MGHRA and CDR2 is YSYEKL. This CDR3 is CASSSLGGHNEQFF. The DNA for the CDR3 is TGCGCCAGCAGCTCCCTTGGCGGCCACAATGAGCAGTTCTTC.

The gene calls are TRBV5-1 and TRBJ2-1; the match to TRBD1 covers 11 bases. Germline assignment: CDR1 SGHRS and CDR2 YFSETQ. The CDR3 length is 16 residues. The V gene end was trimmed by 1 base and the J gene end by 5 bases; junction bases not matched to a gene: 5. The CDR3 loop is CASSLPGTGGHNEQFF. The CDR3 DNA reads TGCGCCAGCAGCTTGCCGGGGACAGGGGGTCACAATGAGCAGTTCTTC.

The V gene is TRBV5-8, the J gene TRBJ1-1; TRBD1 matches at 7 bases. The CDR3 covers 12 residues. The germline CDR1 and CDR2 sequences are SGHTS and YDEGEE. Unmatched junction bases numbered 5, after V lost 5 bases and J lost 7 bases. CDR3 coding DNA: TGTGCCAGCAGATTAGGACAGGTTGAAGCTTTCTTT. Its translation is CASRLGQVEAFF.

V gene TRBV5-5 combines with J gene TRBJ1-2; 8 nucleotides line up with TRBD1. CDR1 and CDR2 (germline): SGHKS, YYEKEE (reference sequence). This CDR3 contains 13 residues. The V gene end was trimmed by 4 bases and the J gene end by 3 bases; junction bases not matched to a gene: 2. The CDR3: CASSLGQDYGYTF. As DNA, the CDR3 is TGTGCCAGCAGCCTGGGACAGGACTATGGCTACACCTTC.

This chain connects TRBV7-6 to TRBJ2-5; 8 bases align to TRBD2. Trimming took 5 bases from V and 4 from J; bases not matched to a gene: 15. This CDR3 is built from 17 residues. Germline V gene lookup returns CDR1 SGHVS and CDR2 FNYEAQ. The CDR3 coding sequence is TGTGCCAGCAGCACTCCGAAATCGGGGGGGGAGGGAGAGACCCAGTACTTC. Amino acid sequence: CASSTPKSGGEGETQYF.

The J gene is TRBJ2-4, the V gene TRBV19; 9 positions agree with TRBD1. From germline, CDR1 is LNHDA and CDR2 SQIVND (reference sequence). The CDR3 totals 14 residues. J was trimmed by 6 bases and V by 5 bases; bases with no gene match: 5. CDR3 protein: CASSQGQGGNIQYF. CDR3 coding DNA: TGTGCCAGTAGTCAGGGACAGGGAGGAAACATTCAGTACTTC.

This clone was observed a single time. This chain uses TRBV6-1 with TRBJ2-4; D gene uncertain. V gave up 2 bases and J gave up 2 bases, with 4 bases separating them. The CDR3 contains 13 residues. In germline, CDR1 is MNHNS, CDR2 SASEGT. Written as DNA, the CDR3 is TGTGCCAGCAGTGAACGTACCAAAAACATTCAGTACTTC. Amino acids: CASSERTKNIQYF.

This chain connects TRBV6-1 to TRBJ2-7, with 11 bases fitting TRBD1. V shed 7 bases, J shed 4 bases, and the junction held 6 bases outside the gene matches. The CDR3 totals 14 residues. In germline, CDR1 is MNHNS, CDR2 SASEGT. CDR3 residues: CASMDRGPPYEQYF. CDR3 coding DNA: TGTGCCAGCATGGACAGGGGGCCCCCATACGAGCAGTACTTC.

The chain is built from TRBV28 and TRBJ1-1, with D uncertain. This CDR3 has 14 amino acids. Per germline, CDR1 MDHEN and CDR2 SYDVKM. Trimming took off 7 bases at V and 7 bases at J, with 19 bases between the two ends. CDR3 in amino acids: CASIHLERSVEAFF. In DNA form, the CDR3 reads TGTGCCAGCATCCACCTTGAGAGGTCGGTTGAAGCTTTCTTT.

CDR3 in amino acids: CASKAGGQYNEQFF. The DNA of the CDR3 is TGTGCCAGCAAGGCGGGGGGGCAGTACAATGAGCAGTTCTTC. The genes are TRBV2 and TRBJ2-1; 9 bases match TRBD2. V trimming: 7 bases; J trimming: 4 bases; junction bases outside the gene matches: 5. The CDR3 contains 14 residues. Germline CDR1 and CDR2: SNHLY and FYNNEI.